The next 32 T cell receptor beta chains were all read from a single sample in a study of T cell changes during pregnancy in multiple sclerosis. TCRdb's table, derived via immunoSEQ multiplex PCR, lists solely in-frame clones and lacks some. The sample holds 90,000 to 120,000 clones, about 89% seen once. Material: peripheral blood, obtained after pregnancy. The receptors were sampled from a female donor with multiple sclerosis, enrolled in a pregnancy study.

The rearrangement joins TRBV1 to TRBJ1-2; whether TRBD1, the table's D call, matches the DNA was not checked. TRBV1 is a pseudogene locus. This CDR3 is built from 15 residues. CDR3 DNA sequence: TGCACCAGCAGCCTGAGACAGGGGGAGGAAGGGGGCTACACCTTC. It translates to CTSSLRQGEEGGYTF.

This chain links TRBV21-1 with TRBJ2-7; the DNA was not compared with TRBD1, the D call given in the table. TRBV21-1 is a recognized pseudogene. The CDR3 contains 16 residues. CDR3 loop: CASSKFWDRASYEQYF. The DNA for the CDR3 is TGTGCCAGCAGCAAATTTTGGGACAGGGCTTCCTACGAGCAGTACTTC.

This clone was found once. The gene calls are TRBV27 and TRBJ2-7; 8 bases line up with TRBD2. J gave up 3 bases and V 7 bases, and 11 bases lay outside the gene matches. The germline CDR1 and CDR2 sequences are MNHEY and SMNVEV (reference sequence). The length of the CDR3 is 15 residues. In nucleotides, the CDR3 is TGTGCCAGCACCTATGCGGGGGGCTCTAGCTACGAGCAGTACTTC. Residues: CASTYAGGSSYEQYF.

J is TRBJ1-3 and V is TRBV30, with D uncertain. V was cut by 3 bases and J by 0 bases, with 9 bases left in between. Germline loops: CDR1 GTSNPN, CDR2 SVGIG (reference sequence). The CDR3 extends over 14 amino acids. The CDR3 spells CAWSRHTSGNTIYF. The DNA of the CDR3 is TGTGCCTGGAGCAGGCACACCTCTGGAAACACCATATATTTT.

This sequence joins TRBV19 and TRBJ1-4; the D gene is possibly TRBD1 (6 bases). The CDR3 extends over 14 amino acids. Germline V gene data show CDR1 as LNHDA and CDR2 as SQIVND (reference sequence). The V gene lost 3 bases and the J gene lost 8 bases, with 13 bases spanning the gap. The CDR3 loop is CASSIPGEREKLFF. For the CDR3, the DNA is TGTGCCAGTAGTATCCCAGGGGAGCGCGAAAAACTGTTTTTT.

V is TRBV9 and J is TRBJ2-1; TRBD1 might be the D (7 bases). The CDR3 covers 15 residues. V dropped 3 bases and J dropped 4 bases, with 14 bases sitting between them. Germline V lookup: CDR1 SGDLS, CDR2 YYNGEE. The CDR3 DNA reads TGTGCCAGCAGCGCCCGACAGGGACTGTACAATGAGCAGTTCTTC. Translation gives CASSARQGLYNEQFF. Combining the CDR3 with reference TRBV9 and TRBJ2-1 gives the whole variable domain DSGVTQTPKHLITATGQRVTLRCSPRSGDLSVYWYQQSLDQGLQFLIQYYNGEERAKGNILERFSAQQFPDLHSELNLSSLELGDSALYFCASSARQGLYNEQFFGPGTRLTVL.

The CDR3 DNA reads as TGTGCCAGTAGTATTTCGAGACAGTCTATCGAGCAGTACTTC. This codes for CASSISRQSIEQYF. V gene TRBV19 combines with J gene TRBJ2-7; D possibly corresponds to TRBD1 (5 bases). Germline V gene sequence: CDR1 LNHDA, CDR2 SQIVND (reference sequence). The V end lost 3 bases, the J end lost 6 bases, and 15 bases lay between the germline ends. The CDR3 is 14 residues long.

CDR3: CASSVDNRRGLYEQYF. In nucleotides, the CDR3 is TGTGCCAGCAGCGTAGATAACAGGAGGGGACTTTACGAGCAGTACTTC. The V and J genes are TRBV9 and TRBJ2-7, with a weak D call TRBD2 (6 bases). The V and J ends lost 0 bases and 4 bases respectively, with 17 bases between them. Germline V gene lookup returns CDR1 SGDLS and CDR2 YYNGEE. This CDR3 comprises 16 residues.

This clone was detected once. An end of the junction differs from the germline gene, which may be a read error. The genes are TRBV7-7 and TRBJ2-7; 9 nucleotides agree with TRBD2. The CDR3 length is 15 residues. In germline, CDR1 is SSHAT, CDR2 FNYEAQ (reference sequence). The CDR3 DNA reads TGTGCTAGCAGCTTAGCAGGTAGCGGGGGCTCCGAGCAGTACTTC. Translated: CASSLAGSGGSEQYF.

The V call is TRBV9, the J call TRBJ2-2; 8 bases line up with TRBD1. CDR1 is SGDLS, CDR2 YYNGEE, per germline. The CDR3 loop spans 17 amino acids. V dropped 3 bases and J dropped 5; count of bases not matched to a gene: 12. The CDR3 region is CASSAVGTGGPTGELFF. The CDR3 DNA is TGTGCCAGCAGCGCCGTAGGTACAGGGGGGCCAACCGGGGAGCTGTTTTTT.

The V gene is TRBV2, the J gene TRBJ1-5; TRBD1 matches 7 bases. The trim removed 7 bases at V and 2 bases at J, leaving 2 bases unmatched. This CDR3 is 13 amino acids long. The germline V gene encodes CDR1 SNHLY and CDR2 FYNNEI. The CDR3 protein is CASKDRRNQPQHF. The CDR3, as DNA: TGTGCCAGCAAGGACAGGCGCAATCAGCCCCAGCATTTT.

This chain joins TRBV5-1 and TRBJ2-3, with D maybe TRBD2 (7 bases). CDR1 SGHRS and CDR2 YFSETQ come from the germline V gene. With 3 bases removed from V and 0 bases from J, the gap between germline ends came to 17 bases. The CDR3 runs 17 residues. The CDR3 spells CASSSLGGAASTDTQYF. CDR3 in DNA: TGCGCCAGCAGCTCCCTTGGGGGGGCCGCTAGCACAGATACGCAGTATTTT.

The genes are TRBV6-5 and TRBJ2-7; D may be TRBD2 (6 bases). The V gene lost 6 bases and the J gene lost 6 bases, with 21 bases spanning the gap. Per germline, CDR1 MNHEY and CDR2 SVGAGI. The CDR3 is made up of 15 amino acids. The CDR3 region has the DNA TGTGCCAGCAGCTCTCCTAGGAGGGCATCCGGCGAGCAGTACTTC. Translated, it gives CASSSPRRASGEQYF.

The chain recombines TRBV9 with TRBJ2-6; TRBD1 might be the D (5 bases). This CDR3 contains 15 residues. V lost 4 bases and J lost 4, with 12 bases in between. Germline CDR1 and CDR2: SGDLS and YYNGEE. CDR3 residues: CASSSTGSGANVLTF. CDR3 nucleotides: TGTGCCAGCAGCTCTACAGGATCCGGGGCCAACGTCCTGACTTTC.

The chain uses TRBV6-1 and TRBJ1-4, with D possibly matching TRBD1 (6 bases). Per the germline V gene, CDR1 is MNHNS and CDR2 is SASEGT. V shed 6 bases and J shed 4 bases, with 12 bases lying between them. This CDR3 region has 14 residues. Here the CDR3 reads CASSGRDINEKLFF. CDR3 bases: TGTGCCAGCAGCGGAAGGGACATTAATGAAAAACTGTTTTTT.

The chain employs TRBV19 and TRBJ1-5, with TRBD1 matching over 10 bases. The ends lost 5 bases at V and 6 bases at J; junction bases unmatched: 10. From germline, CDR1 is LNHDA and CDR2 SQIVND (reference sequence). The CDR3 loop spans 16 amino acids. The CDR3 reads CASSPHRTGGAQPQHF. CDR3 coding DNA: TGTGCCAGTAGTCCCCACCGGACAGGGGGAGCTCAGCCCCAGCATTTT.

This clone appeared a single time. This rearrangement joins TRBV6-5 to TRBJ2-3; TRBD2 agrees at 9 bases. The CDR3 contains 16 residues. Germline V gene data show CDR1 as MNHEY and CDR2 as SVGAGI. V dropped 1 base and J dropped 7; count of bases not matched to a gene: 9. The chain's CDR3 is CASSYWPAGGRNTQYF. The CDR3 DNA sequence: TGTGCCAGCAGTTACTGGCCGGCGGGGGGGCGTAATACGCAGTATTTT.

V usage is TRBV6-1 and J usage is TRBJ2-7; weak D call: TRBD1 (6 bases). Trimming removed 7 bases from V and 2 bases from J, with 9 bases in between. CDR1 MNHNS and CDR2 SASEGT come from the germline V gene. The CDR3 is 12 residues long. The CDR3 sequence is CASTPGAYEQYF. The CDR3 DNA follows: TGTGCCAGCACCCCAGGGGCCTACGAGCAGTACTTC.

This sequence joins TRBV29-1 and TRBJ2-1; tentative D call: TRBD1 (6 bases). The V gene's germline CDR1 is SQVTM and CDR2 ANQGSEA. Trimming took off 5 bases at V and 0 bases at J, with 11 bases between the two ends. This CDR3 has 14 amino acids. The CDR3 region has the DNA TGCAGCGTTTATGGACAGAGCTCCTACAATGAGCAGTTCTTC. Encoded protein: CSVYGQSSYNEQFF.

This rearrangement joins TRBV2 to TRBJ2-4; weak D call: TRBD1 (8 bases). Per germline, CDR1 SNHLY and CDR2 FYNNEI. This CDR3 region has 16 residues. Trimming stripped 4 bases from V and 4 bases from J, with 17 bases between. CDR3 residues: CASSGGGQVTKNIQYF. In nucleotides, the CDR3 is TGTGCCAGCAGTGGGGGGGGACAGGTCACAAAAAACATTCAGTACTTC.

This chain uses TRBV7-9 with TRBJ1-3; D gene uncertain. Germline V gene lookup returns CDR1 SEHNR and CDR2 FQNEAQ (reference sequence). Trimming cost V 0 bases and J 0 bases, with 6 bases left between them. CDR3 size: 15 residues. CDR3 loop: CASSLASVSGNTIYF. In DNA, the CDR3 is TGTGCCAGCAGCTTAGCGTCAGTCTCTGGAAACACCATATATTTT.

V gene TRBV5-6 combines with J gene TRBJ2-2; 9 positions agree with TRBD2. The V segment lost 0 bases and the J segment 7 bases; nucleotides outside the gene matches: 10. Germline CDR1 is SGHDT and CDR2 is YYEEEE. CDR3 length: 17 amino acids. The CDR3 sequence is CASSLALAGRKIGELFF. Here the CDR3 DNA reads TGTGCCAGCAGCTTGGCCCTAGCGGGGAGGAAGATCGGGGAGCTGTTTTTT.

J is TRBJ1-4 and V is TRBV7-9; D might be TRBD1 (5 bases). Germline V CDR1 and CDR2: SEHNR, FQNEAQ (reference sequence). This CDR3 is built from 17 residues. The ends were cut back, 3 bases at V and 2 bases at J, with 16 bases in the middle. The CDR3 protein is CASSFTSQGYTNEKLFF. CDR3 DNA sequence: TGTGCCAGCAGCTTTACTAGCCAGGGTTACACTAATGAAAAACTGTTTTTT.

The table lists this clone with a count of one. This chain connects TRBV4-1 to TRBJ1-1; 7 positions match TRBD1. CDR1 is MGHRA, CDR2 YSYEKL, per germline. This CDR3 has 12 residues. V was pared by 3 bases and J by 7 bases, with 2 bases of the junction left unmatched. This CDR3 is CASSQGQIEAFF. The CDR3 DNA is TGCGCCAGCAGCCAGGGACAGATTGAAGCTTTCTTT.

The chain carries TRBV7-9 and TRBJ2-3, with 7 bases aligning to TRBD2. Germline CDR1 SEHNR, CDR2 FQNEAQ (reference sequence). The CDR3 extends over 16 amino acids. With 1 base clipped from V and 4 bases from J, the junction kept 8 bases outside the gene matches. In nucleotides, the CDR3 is TGTGCCAGCAGCTTAGGACTAGCAGTTCTCCCAGATACGCAGTATTTT. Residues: CASSLGLAVLPDTQYF.

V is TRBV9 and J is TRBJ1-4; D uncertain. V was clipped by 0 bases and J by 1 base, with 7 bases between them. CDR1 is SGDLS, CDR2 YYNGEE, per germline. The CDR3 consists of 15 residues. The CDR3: CASSVGSLTNEKLFF. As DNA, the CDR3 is TGTGCCAGCAGCGTAGGGAGCCTAACTAATGAAAAACTGTTTTTT.

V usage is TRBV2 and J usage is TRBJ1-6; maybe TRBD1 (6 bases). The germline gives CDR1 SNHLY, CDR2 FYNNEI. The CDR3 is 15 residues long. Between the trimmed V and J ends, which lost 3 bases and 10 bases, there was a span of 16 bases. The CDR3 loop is CASSDVEQGESPLHF. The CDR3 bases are TGTGCCAGCAGTGATGTCGAACAGGGAGAGTCACCCCTCCACTTT.

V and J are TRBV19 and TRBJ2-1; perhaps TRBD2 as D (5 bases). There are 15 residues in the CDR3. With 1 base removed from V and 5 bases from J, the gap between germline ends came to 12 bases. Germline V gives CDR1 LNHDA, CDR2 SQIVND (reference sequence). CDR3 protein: CASSIGSGADNEQFF. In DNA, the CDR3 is TGTGCCAGTAGTATAGGGAGCGGAGCAGACAATGAGCAGTTCTTC.

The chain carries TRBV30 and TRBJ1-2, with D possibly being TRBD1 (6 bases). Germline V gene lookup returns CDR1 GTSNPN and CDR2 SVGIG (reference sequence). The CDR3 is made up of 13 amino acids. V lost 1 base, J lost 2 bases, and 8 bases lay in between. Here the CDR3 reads CAWSGDRNYGYTF. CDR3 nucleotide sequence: TGTGCCTGGAGTGGAGACAGGAACTATGGCTACACCTTC.

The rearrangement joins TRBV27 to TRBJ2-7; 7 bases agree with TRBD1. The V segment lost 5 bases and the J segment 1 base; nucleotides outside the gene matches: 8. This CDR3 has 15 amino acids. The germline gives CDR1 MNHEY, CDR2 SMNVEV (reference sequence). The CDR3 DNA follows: TGTGCCAGCAGTCCATCGACAGGGCGATCCTACGAGCAGTACTTC. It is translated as CASSPSTGRSYEQYF.

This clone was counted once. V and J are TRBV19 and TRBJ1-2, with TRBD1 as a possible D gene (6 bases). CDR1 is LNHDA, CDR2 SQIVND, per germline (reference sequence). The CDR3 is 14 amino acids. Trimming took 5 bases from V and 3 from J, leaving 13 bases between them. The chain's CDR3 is CASSLSGADYGYTF. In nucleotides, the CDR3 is TGTGCCAGTAGTTTGTCAGGGGCGGACTATGGCTACACCTTC. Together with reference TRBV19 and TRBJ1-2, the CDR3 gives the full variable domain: DGGITQSPKYLFRKEGQNVTLSCEQNLNHDAMYWYRQDPGQGLRLIYYSQIVNDFQKGDIAEGYSVSREKKESFPLTVTSAQKNPTAFYLCASSLSGADYGYTFGSGTRLTVV.

CDR3 sequence reads: CASSVTSGGAGDEQFF. The DNA of the CDR3 is TGTGCCAGCAGCGTTACTAGCGGGGGGGCCGGAGATGAGCAGTTCTTC. The chain links TRBV7-3 to TRBJ2-1, with 13 bases aligning to TRBD2. The V gene's germline CDR1 is SGHTA and CDR2 FQGTGA. CDR3 length: 16 residues. Unmatched junction bases numbered 9, after V lost 5 bases and J lost 8 bases.